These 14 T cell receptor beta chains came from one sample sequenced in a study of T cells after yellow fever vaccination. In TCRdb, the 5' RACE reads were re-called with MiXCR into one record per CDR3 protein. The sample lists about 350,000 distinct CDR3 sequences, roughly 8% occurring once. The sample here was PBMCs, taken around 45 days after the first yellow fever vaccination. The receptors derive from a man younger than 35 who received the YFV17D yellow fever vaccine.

The chain's CDR3 is CASSFSLGGRGVRDTGELFF. CDR3 coding DNA: TGTGCCAGCAGTTTTTCCCTTGGAGGGCGCGGCGTTCGTGACACCGGGGAGCTGTTTTTT. This chain joins TRBV12-3 or TRBV12-4 and TRBJ2-2; D possibly corresponds to TRBD2 (6 bases). The CDR3 runs 20 residues. The V end lost 3 bases, the J end lost 3 bases, and 26 bases lay between the germline ends.

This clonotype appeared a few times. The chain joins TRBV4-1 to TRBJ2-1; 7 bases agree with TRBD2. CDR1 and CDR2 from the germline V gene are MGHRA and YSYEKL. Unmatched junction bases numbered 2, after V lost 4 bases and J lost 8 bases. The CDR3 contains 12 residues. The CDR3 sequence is CASSPTSHEQFF. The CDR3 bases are TGCGCCAGCAGCCCGACTAGCCATGAGCAGTTCTTC.

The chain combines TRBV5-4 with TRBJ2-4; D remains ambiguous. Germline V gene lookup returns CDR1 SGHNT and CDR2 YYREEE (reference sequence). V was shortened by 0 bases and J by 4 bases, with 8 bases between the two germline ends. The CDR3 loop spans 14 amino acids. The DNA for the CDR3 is TGTGCCAGCAGCTTGGAGAGAACAAAAAACATTCAGTACTTC. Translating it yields CASSLERTKNIQYF.

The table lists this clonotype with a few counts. The CDR3 DNA sequence: TGCAGCGTTGGGACAGCCATGAACACTGAAGCTTTCTTT. It yields the protein CSVGTAMNTEAFF. The gene calls are TRBV29-1 and TRBJ1-1; tentative D call: TRBD1 (6 bases). This CDR3 has 13 residues. The V and J ends lost 4 bases and 0 bases respectively, with 9 bases between them. Germline CDR1 is SQVTM and CDR2 is ANQGSEA.

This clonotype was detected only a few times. CDR3 loop: CASTEGRNMGTEAFF. CDR3 nucleotide sequence: TGTGCCAGCACCGAAGGAAGGAACATGGGCACTGAAGCTTTCTTT. The chain has TRBV11-2 and TRBJ1-1, with D unresolved. The CDR3 contains 15 residues. The germline CDR1 and CDR2 sequences are SGHAT and FQNNGV. Trimming left V 7 bases short and J 4 bases short, with 19 bases between.

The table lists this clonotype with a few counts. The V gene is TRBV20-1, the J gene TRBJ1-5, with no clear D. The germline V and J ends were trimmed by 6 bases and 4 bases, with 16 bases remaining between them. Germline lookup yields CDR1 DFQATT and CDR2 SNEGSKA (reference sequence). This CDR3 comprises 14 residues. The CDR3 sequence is CSALSGSENQPQHF. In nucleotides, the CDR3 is TGCAGTGCCCTTTCGGGCTCTGAAAATCAGCCCCAGCATTTT.

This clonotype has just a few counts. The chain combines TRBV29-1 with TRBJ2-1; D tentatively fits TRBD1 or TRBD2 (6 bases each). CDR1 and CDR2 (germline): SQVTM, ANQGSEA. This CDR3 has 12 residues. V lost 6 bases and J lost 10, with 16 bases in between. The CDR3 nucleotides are TGCAGCGTGGGGGGCCAATGGGACGAGCAGTTCTTC. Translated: CSVGGQWDEQFF.

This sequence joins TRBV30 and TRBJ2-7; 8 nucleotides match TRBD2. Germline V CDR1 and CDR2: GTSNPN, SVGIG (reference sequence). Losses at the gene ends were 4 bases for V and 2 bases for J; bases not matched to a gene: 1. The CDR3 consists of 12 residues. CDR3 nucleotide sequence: TGTGCCTGGAATAGCGGGACCTACGAGCAGTACTTC. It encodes CAWNSGTYEQYF.

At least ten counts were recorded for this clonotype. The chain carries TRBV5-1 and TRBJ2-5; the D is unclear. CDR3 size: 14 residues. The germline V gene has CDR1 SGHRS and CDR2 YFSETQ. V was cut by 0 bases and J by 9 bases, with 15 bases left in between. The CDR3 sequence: CASSLEAPGRPQYF. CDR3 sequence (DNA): TGCGCCAGCAGCTTGGAAGCACCCGGCCGACCCCAGTACTTC.

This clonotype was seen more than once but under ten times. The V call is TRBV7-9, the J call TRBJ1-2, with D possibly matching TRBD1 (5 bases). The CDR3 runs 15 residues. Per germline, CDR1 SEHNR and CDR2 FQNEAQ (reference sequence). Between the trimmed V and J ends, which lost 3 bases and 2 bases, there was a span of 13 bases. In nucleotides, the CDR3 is TGTGCCAGCAGCTTTTTGGGGGAGGAAAACTATGGCTACACCTTC. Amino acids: CASSFLGEENYGYTF.

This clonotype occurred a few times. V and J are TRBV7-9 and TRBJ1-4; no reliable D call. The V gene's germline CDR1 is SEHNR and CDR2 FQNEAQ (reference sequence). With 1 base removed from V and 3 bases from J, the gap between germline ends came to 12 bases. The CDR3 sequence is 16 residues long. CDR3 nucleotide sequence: TGTGCCAGCAGCTTAGGTCACGCGGTGGCTAATGAAAAACTGTTTTTT. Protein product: CASSLGHAVANEKLFF.

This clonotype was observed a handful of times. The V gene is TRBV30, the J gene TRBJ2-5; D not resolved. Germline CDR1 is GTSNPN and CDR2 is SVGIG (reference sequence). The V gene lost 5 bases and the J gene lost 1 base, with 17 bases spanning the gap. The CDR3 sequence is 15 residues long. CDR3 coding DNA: TGTGCCTGGTCTTCAGAGACGACCTTCCAAGAGACCCAGTACTTC. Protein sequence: CAWSSETTFQETQYF.

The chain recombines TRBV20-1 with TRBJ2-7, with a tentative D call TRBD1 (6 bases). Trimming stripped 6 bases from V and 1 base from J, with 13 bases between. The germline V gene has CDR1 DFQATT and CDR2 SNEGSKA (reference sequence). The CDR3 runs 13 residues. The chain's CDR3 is CSAKQGSSYEQYV. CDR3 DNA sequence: TGCAGTGCAAAACAGGGATCATCCTACGAGCAGTACGTC.

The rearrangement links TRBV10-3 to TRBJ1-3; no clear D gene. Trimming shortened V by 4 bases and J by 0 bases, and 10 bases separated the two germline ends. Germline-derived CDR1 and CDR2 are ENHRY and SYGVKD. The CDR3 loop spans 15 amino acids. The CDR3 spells CAISGGYSSGNTIYF. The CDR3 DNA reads TGTGCCATCAGTGGCGGATACAGCTCTGGAAACACCATATATTTT.